What follows are 20 T cell receptor beta chains derived from one specimen sequenced in a study of post-analysis software for immune sequencing data. General study results and limits: In patients, TRBV5-6, TRBV5-1 and TRBV20-1 belonged to five or six TRBV segments found more frequently than in controls.

The TCR beta cDNA libraries carried unique molecular identifiers. TCRdb ran MiXCR on the PCR reads and lists one entry per CDR3 protein. The repertoire has approximately 160,000 distinct CDR3 sequences, 30% of them found once; the top ten carry about 1.6%. These TCRs' antigens remain unknown. Sequences were obtained from blood. The source is a girl aged 10 to 17 with multiple sclerosis.

This chain connects TRBV19 to TRBJ2-7; 9 bases align to TRBD2. Germline CDR1 and CDR2: LNHDA and SQIVND (reference sequence). After removal of 5 bases from V and 7 bases from J, the junction contained 12 bases not matched to a gene. This CDR3 contains 15 residues. DNA of the CDR3: TGTGCCAGTAGTTTACTAGCGGGCCCGGGTAATGAGCAGTACTTC. This sequence encodes CASSLLAGPGNEQYF.

As regards this clonotype: A much larger clone differs from this one at a single base, so this may be a read error. This sequence joins TRBV28 and TRBJ2-6; a possible D gene is TRBD1 (5 bases). Germline V CDR1 and CDR2: MDHEN, SYDVKM. The CDR3 is 15 residues long. This CDR3 is CASSAGVSGANVRTF. DNA for the CDR3: TGTGCCAGCAGTGCCGGAGTTTCTGGGGCCAACGTCCGGACTTTC.

The sample holds many counts of this clonotype. CDR3 in amino acids: CASSEEPGTNIQYF. In nucleotides, the CDR3 is TGCGCCAGCAGTGAGGAACCGGGCACGAACATTCAGTACTTC. This sequence joins TRBV10-1 and TRBJ2-4; no definite D call. V was cut by 2 bases and J by 7 bases, with 12 bases left in between. The CDR3 length is 14 residues. Germline V lookup: CDR1 WNHNN, CDR2 SYGVQD (reference sequence).

This clonotype has at least ten counts. This chain links TRBV4-1 with TRBJ1-5; D possibly corresponds to TRBD1 (5 bases). The V gene lost 7 bases and the J gene lost 7 bases, with 11 bases spanning the gap. The length of the CDR3 is 12 residues. CDR1 is MGHRA, CDR2 YSYEKL, per germline. The CDR3 here is CASMRGGQPQHF. The CDR3 DNA is TGCGCCAGCATGAGGGGTGGGCAGCCCCAGCATTTT.

In its sample, this clonotype was seen a few times. The rearrangement joins TRBV5-1 to TRBJ2-1; possibly TRBD2 for D (5 bases). Germline CDR1 is SGHRS and CDR2 is YFSETQ. The CDR3 is 12 residues long. The V gene lost 5 bases and the J gene lost 2 bases, with 5 bases spanning the gap. In DNA form, the CDR3 reads TGCGCCAGCAGGGAGGCCTACAATGAGCAGTTCTTC. It codes for CASREAYNEQFF. The variable domain in full, with the rest retrieved from reference TRBV5-1 and TRBJ2-1, is KAGVTQTPRYLIKTRGQQVTLSCSPISGHRSVSWYQQTPGQGLQFLFEYFSETQRNKGNFPGRFSGRQFSNSRSEMNVSTLELGDSALYLCASREAYNEQFFGPGTRLTVL.

This clonotype has ten or more counts. This chain connects TRBV11-1 to TRBJ2-5, with 7 bases fitting TRBD1. The CDR3 loop spans 13 amino acids. Germline CDR1 and CDR2: SGHAT and FQDESV (reference sequence). J was trimmed by 5 bases and V by 5 bases; bases with no gene match: 5. In DNA form, the CDR3 reads TGTGCCAGCAGCCATACAGGGGTGGAGACCCAGTACTTC. Protein product: CASSHTGVETQYF.

This clonotype was found a few times. The genes are TRBV7-8 and TRBJ1-2; D possibly corresponds to TRBD1 (5 bases). V gave up 6 bases and J gave up 2 bases, with 16 bases separating them. Germline V gene lookup returns CDR1 SGHVS and CDR2 FQNEAQ. This CDR3 comprises 15 residues. CDR3 in amino acids: CASSLTGRQNYGYTF. Written as DNA, the CDR3 is TGTGCCAGCAGTTTGACGGGACGGCAAAACTATGGCTACACCTTC.

Concerning this clonotype: A much larger clone is a single base away; this may be a read error. The V and J genes are TRBV20-1 and TRBJ2-7; no firm D call. Trimming took 4 bases from V and 7 from J, leaving 14 bases between them. Germline V gene sequence: CDR1 DFQATT, CDR2 SNEGSKA (reference sequence). The CDR3 totals 12 residues. The CDR3 DNA reads as TGCAGTGCTAAACCGCTCGGTAGTGAGCAGTACTTC. It translates to CSAKPLGSEQYF.

Many counts were recorded for this clonotype. The genes are TRBV7-9 and TRBJ2-1; no clear D. Germline V CDR1 and CDR2: SEHNR, FQNEAQ (reference sequence). V lost 4 bases to trimming and J lost 2 bases, with 9 bases between them. The CDR3 is 14 residues long. This CDR3 is CASSSSTTYNEQFF. For the CDR3, the DNA is TGTGCCAGCAGCTCGTCGACGACCTACAATGAGCAGTTCTTC.

This clonotype was found a few times. The V and J genes are TRBV7-9 and TRBJ1-1, with TRBD1 matching over 8 bases. The junction had 4 bases not matched to a gene; V was cut back by 1 base and J by 6 bases. The CDR3 has 14 residues. Germline V gene data show CDR1 as SEHNR and CDR2 as FQNEAQ (reference sequence). This CDR3 is CASSLEGQGPEAFF. The CDR3 coding sequence is TGTGCCAGCAGCTTAGAAGGACAGGGACCTGAAGCTTTCTTT.

The CDR3 sequence is CASSSYDRVTEAFF. Here the CDR3 DNA reads TGTGCCAGCAGTTCCTACGACAGAGTTACTGAAGCTTTCTTT. The rearrangement joins TRBV6-5 to TRBJ1-1; the D gene is possibly TRBD1 (5 bases). There are 14 residues in the CDR3. Per the germline V gene, CDR1 is MNHEY and CDR2 is SVGAGI. V was cut by 4 bases and J by 5 bases, with 14 bases left in between.

Remarks on this clonotype: Since a much larger clone is just one base distant, this may be a read error. The V gene is TRBV7-2, the J gene TRBJ2-7, with D tentatively TRBD2 (6 bases). The last part of the DNA fits TRBJ2-5 better; the J call may be wrong. Germline CDR1 SGHTA, CDR2 FQGNSA. The CDR3 extends over 12 amino acids. Here the CDR3 reads CASRSDYGTQYF. CDR3 nucleotide sequence: TGTGCCAGCCGTTCGGACTATGGGACCCAGTACTTC.

This clonotype was recorded once. A read error may be the cause here, since a much bigger clone is one base away. V gene TRBV6-5 combines with J gene TRBJ1-2; no definite D call. Per germline, CDR1 MNHEY and CDR2 SVGAGI. The CDR3 has 13 residues. The CDR3 DNA reads as TGTGCCGGCAGATCCGGGCCTAACTATGGCTACACCTTC. The encoded protein is CAGRSGPNYGYTF.

Notes on this clonotype: One end of the junction is discordant with germline, which a read error may explain. The gene calls are TRBV20-1 and TRBJ1-4; D ambiguous. This CDR3 has 14 residues. Germline CDR1 and CDR2: DFQATT and SNEGSKA (reference sequence). CDR3 in amino acids: CSALSWEANEKRFF. CDR3 DNA sequence: TGCAGTGCCCTGTCGTGGGAGGCTAATGAAAAACGGTTTTTT.

This clonotype was observed many times. This chain uses TRBV7-2 with TRBJ2-3; the match to TRBD2 covers 11 bases. CDR3 length: 16 residues. The V and J ends lost 6 bases and 5 bases, in that order; junction bases with no gene match: 10. Germline V gene data show CDR1 as SGHTA and CDR2 as FQGNSA. CDR3: CASRNKGTSGGDTQYF. The CDR3 DNA follows: TGTGCCAGCAGAAATAAAGGGACTAGCGGAGGAGATACGCAGTATTTT.

This clonotype showed up just a few times. J is TRBJ1-4 and V is TRBV12-3 or TRBV12-4, with a weak D call TRBD1 (5 bases). The germline V and J ends were trimmed by 7 bases and 6 bases, with 15 bases remaining between them. The CDR3 spans 14 residues. The CDR3 region has the DNA TGTGCCAGCACCGCAGGGAGGGTGGATGAAAAACTGTTTTTT. Amino acid sequence: CASTAGRVDEKLFF.

This clonotype occurred many times. The chain is built from TRBV20-1 and TRBJ2-3, with 12 bases lining up with TRBD2. The germline V gene encodes CDR1 DFQATT and CDR2 SNEGSKA (reference sequence). V trimming: 5 bases; J trimming: 3 bases; junction bases outside the gene matches: 3. The CDR3 extends over 14 amino acids. CDR3 loop: CSARLAGATDTQYF. The DNA of the CDR3 is TGCAGTGCTCGACTAGCGGGAGCTACAGATACGCAGTATTTT.

The rearrangement joins TRBV3-1 to TRBJ2-3; the D gene is possibly TRBD2 (6 bases). Per the germline V gene, CDR1 is LGHDT and CDR2 is YNNKEL (reference sequence). The CDR3 consists of 16 residues. V lost 4 bases to trimming and J lost 0 bases, with 14 bases between them. The CDR3, as DNA: TGTGCCAGCAGCCCCTTAGCGGCCCCTAGCACAGATACGCAGTATTTT. It yields the protein CASSPLAAPSTDTQYF.

This chain joins TRBV5-1 and TRBJ1-6; a weak D match, TRBD1 (6 bases). CDR1 SGHRS and CDR2 YFSETQ come from the germline V gene. Trimming removed 4 bases at V and 7 bases at J, with 15 bases between. CDR3 size: 15 residues. DNA for the CDR3: TGCGCCAGCAGCGTACCAGGGGATACGAATTCACCCCTCCACTTT. It translates to CASSVPGDTNSPLHF.

V and J are TRBV27 and TRBJ2-2; D gene unclear. The CDR3 spans 17 residues. Deletions cut 7 bases from V and 3 bases from J, with 21 bases between. The germline V gene has CDR1 MNHEY and CDR2 SMNVEV (reference sequence). CDR3 in DNA: TGTGCCAGCAAGGGTTTCTTATCGGGTTGGGACACCGGGGAGCTGTTTTTT. It codes for CASKGFLSGWDTGELFF.